The T cell receptor (beta chain) under discussion was sequenced for a study of blood T cell repertoires in COVID-19. About the study: The samples span acute and convalescent COVID-19 from the United States, Italy and Spain. Sample material is recorded as cDNA or gDNA derived from T cells, B-cell-depleted T cells, or PBMCs.

In the authors' workflow: Scientists estimated how many nucleated cells there were by amplifying reference gene primers. Clones were read by immunoSEQ multiplex PCR, and TCRdb kept only the in-frame ones, dropping some. Clonal size and the V and J genes are those of that table, whereas D and trimming came from the DNA. Of 110,000 to 150,000 clones listed, around nine tenths are singletons. The CDR3 is 16 amino acids. The V end was cut by 4 bases, the J end by 3 bases, with 18 bases between. CDR1 MDHEN and CDR2 SYDVKM come from the germline V gene. The source is a woman in her sixties or seventies with acute or convalescent COVID-19. The chain links TRBV28 to TRBJ1-1, with D possibly being TRBD1 (5 bases). The sequencing input was peripheral blood. CDR3 residues: CASSSPLGGGDTEAFF. The CDR3 DNA sequence: TGTGCCAGCAGTTCCCCCTTAGGTGGGGGGGACACTGAAGCTTTCTTT.